Sequencing of this T cell receptor beta chain was carried out in a study of OX40 agonist ivuxolimab in advanced cancers. Study context: The treatment was a fully human IgG2 OX40 agonist, ivuxolimab. Eligibility admitted prior anti-PD-1, anti-PD-L1 or anti-CTLA-4 therapy; roughly 40% had some.

The assay was immunoSEQ multiplex PCR, and TCRdb's table has in-frame clones only and misses some. The sample holds some 72,000 clones; roughly 90% are singletons and the top ten take around 10%. V lost 3 bases to trimming and J lost 0 bases; unmatched junction nucleotides: 4. Germline V lookup: CDR1 SGHTS, CDR2 YDEGEE. The CDR3 is 15 amino acids. The sequence came from an adult with an advanced solid tumor such as melanoma, head and neck, liver or kidney cancer. Sequenced here: CD4+ or CD8+ T cells sorted from blood, sampled in a trial of the OX40 agonist ivuxolimab. The J gene is TRBJ1-1, the V gene TRBV5-8; 8 positions match TRBD1. CDR3 sequence reads: CASSSGQGLNTEAFF. DNA for the CDR3: TGTGCCAGCAGCTCTGGACAGGGATTGAACACTGAAGCTTTCTTT.